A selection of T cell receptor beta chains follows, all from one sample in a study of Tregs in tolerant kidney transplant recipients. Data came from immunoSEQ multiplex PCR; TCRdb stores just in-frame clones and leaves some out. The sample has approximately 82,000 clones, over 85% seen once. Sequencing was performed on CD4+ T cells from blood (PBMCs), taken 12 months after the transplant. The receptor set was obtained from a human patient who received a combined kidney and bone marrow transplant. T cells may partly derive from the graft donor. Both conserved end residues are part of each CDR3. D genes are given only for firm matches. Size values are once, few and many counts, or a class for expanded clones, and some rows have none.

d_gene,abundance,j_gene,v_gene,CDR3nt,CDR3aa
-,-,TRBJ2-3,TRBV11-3,TGTGCCAGCAGCTTAGTTCAGGGAGGTACGCAGTATTTT,CASSLVQGGTQYF
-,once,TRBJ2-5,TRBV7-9,TGTGCCAGCAGCGAAGGGGCGCGAGTCTCCCAAGAGACCCAGTACTTC,CASSEGARVSQETQYF
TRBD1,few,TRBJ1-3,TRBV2,TGTGCCAGCAGGGGACAGAGCATCGGAAACACCATATATTTT,CASRGQSIGNTIYF
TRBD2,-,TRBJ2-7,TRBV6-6,TGTGCCAGCAGTCGGACTAGCGGGAGAGGGTACGAGCAGTACTTC,CASSRTSGRGYEQYF
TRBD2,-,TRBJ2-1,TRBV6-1,TGTGCCAGTGAGCGGGGTCAGACGAATGAGCAGTTCTTC,CASERGQTNEQFF
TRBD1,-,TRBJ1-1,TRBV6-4,TGTGCCAGCAGCCCAGGAGGGACAGGGGTTACTGAAGCTTTCTTT,CASSPGGTGVTEAFF
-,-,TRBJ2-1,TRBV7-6,TGTGCCAGCAGCTTAGCGGGACACCGATACAATGAGCAGTTCTTC,CASSLAGHRYNEQFF
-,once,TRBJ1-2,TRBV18,TGTGCCAGCTCCGCGCAGGGAAACTATGGCTACACCTTC,CASSAQGNYGYTF
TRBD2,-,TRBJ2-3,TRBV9,TGTGCCAGCAGCGTACGGAGACTAGCGGGCACAGATACGCAGTATTTT,CASSVRRLAGTDTQYF
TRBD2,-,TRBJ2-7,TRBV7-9,TGTGCCAGCAGCCTGATGATCGGGGGGACGAGGGACGAGCAGTACTTC,CASSLMIGGTRDEQYF
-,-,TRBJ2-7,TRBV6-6,TGTGCCAGCAGTCGACAGAGCTCCTACGAGCAGTACTTC,CASSRQSSYEQYF
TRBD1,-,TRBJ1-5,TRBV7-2,TGTGCCAGCAGCTTTAAGGGGGCGAGCAATCAGCCCCAGCATTTT,CASSFKGASNQPQHF
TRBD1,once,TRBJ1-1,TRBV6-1,TGTGCCAGCAGTGTCCAGGGGGCTGGGACTGAAGCTTTCTTT,CASSVQGAGTEAFF
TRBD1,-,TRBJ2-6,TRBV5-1,TGCGCCAGCAGCTGGACAGGGGGCGGTGGGGCCAACGTCCTGACTTTC,CASSWTGGGGANVLTF
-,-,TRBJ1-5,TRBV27,TGCGCCAGCAGTTTAGTTGGGGGCCAGCCCCAGCATTTT,CASSLVGGQPQHF
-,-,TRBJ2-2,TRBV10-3,TGTGCCATCAGTGTAGACACAGGGTACACCGGGGAGCTGTTTTTT,CAISVDTGYTGELFF
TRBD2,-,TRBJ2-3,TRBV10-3,TGTGCCATCAGTGCCCCCCTCGTGGGAGGGCGAGCAGATACGCAGTATTTT,CAISAPLVGGRADTQYF
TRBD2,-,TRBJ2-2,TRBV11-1,TGTGCCAGCAGACGGGGGGGTAGGAACACCGGGGAGCTGTTTTTT,CASRRGGRNTGELFF
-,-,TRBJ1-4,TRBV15,TGTGCCACCAGCAGAGGGAAGGGGTCGGCAGGGGCGCTTAATGAAAAACTGTTTTTT,CATSRGKGSAGALNEKLFF
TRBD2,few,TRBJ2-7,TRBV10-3,TGTGCCATCAGCCAAGCGGGAGTAGGCGAGCAGTACTTC,CAISQAGVGEQYF
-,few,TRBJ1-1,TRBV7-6,TGTGCCAGCAGCTTGGACAAGCTGAACACTGAAGCTTTCTTT,CASSLDKLNTEAFF
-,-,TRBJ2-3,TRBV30,TGTGCCGGCCGGGTATCTAGCACAGATACGCAGTATTTT,CAGRVSSTDTQYF
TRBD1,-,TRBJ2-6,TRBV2,TGTGCCAGCACCTCTGACAGGGGGATTGGGGCCAACGTCCTGACTTTC,CASTSDRGIGANVLTF
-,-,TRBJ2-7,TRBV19,TGTGCCAGTAGTAACAGACAGAACGAGCAGTACTTC,CASSNRQNEQYF
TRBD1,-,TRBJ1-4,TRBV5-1,TGCGCCAGCAGGCAACAGGGGGCTTTTGAAAAACTGTTTTTT,CASRQQGAFEKLFF
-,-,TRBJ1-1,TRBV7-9,TGTGCCAGCAGCTTACGGGGATCGAACACTGAAGCTTTCTTT,CASSLRGSNTEAFF
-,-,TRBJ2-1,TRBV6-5,TGTGCCAGCAGCCGTAACAATGAGCAGTTCTTC,CASSRNNEQFF
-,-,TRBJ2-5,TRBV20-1,TGCAGTGCTAGTCCTAAAGAGACCCAGTACTTC,CSASPKETQYF
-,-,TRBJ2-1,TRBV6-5,TGTGCCAGCAGTTTCATACAGGGTAATGAGCAGTTCTTC,CASSFIQGNEQFF
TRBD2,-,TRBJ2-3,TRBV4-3,TGCGCCAGCAGCCAGGGGCCGAGGACTAGCGGGAGGGCCTCGACAGATACGCAGTATTTT,CASSQGPRTSGRASTDTQYF
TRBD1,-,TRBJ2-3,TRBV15,TGTGCCACCAGCCTGGACAGGCAGCTCACAGATACGCAGTATTTT,CATSLDRQLTDTQYF